This TCR beta chain was recovered during a study of memory CD4+ T cells and cytomegalovirus serostatus. The overall study: Donors were healthy Belgian adults, 8 to 10 CMV seropositive and about 24 seronegative.

Sequencing was performed with immunoSEQ multiplex PCR; in TCRdb, only in-frame clones are kept and a portion is missing. Of tens of thousands of clones listed, about 79% are singletons. V was pared by 5 bases and J by 5 bases, with 10 bases between. The CDR3 totals 13 residues. Germline CDR1 MNHNS, CDR2 SASEGT. The sort gate was single viable CD3+CD4+CD8-CD45RO+ cells for memory CD4+ T cells. About this clone: Distinct nucleotide sequences in the sample also encode this CDR3.

Input material: memory CD4+ T cells from blood. This rearrangement joins TRBV6-1 to TRBJ1-5; TRBD1 is a possible D gene (5 bases). This receptor was obtained from an adult in good health and CMV-seronegative. The CDR3 sequence is CASSSGRDQPQHF. The CDR3 DNA sequence: TGTGCCAGCAGTTCAGGGCGTGATCAGCCCCAGCATTTT.